The 15 T cell receptor beta chains below were found in one sample sequenced in a study of blood T cell repertoires in COVID-19. Clones were read by immunoSEQ multiplex PCR, and TCRdb kept only the in-frame ones, dropping some. The sample consists of about 270,000 clones, about 83% of them appearing once. Sequenced sample: peripheral blood. Receptors were obtained from a woman aged 45-65 years who had recovered from COVID-19.

The CDR3 reads CASSAYLQGVQVYEQYF. DNA for the CDR3: TGTGCCAGCAGCGCTTACCTCCAGGGCGTACAAGTCTACGAGCAGTACTTC. V usage is TRBV7-2 and J usage is TRBJ2-7; maybe TRBD1 (5 bases). The CDR3 has 17 amino acids. Germline V gene lookup returns CDR1 SGHTA and CDR2 FQGNSA. Trimming shortened V by 5 bases and J by 3 bases, and 23 bases separated the two germline ends.

The J gene is TRBJ1-2, the V gene TRBV12-3 or TRBV12-4, with 7 positions matching TRBD1. This CDR3 has 12 amino acids. Unmatched junction bases numbered 2, after V lost 4 bases and J lost 6 bases. The CDR3 DNA follows: TGTGCCAGCAGTTCACAGGGGAATGGCTACACCTTC. It translates to CASSSQGNGYTF.

This clone was counted a single time. The chain employs TRBV11-2 and TRBJ2-3; tentative D call: TRBD1 (6 bases). The CDR3 is 13 residues long. Germline CDR1 SGHAT, CDR2 FQNNGV. With 11 bases removed from V and 1 base from J, the gap between germline ends came to 13 bases. CDR3 sequence: CALGAGGTDTQYF. CDR3 coding DNA: TGTGCCCTGGGGGCTGGGGGCACAGATACGCAGTATTTT. The full variable domain, completed using reference TRBV11-2 and TRBJ2-3, is EAGVAQSPRYKIIEKRQSVAFWCNPISGHATLYWYQQILGQGPKLLIQFQNNGVVDDSQLPKDRFSAERLKGVDSTLKIQPAKLEDSAVYLCALGAGGTDTQYFGPGTRLTVL.

The gene calls are TRBV28 and TRBJ1-1, with TRBD1 matching 7 bases. Unmatched junction bases numbered 11, after V lost 5 bases and J lost 5 bases. Germline V gene lookup returns CDR1 MDHEN and CDR2 SYDVKM. This CDR3 is built from 15 residues. CDR3 sequence: CASSLNPGQLTEAFF. CDR3 bases: TGTGCCAGCAGTCTCAATCCGGGACAGTTAACTGAAGCTTTCTTT.

The chain has TRBV11-2 and TRBJ2-1, with TRBD2 identical over 9 bases. This CDR3 is 17 amino acids long. Looked up from germline, CDR1 is SGHAT and CDR2 is FQNNGV. V dropped 5 bases and J dropped 4; count of bases not matched to a gene: 12. The CDR3 coding sequence is TGTGCCAGCAGCCTCCCCCTTGGTGCGGGGGGGTACAATGAGCAGTTCTTC. It specifies CASSLPLGAGGYNEQFF.

CDR3 sequence reads: CASSQGLAGVNNEQFF. DNA of the CDR3: TGCGCCAGCAGCCAGGGACTAGCGGGGGTTAACAATGAGCAGTTCTTC. This chain connects TRBV4-3 to TRBJ2-1, with 14 bases lining up with TRBD2. Germline trimming cut 3 bases from V and 5 bases from J; bases unmatched to any gene: 3. CDR3 length: 16 amino acids. Germline loops: CDR1 LGHNA, CDR2 YSLEER.

The table lists this clone with a few counts. The chain uses TRBV4-1 and TRBJ1-1, with D perhaps matching TRBD1 (6 bases). Germline V CDR1 and CDR2: MGHRA, YSYEKL. This CDR3 has 15 amino acids. V was clipped by 1 base and J by 4 bases, with 13 bases between them. CDR3 sequence (DNA): TGCGCCAGCAGCCAAGTGGGGGGGCTGGGCACTGAAGCTTTCTTT. It specifies CASSQVGGLGTEAFF.

This clone was observed a single time. The genes are TRBV6-5 and TRBJ1-1; a possible D gene is TRBD1 (6 bases). Germline V gene lookup returns CDR1 MNHEY and CDR2 SVGAGI. This CDR3 spans 13 amino acids. Trimming shortened V by 0 bases and J by 10 bases, and 12 bases separated the two germline ends. In DNA, the CDR3 is TGTGCCAGCAGTTACTCTCGGGGGGCAGGAGCTTTCTTT. Its protein is CASSYSRGAGAFF.

The chain uses TRBV18 and TRBJ1-1; 9 positions match TRBD1. Germline CDR1 is KGHSH and CDR2 is LQKENI. With 0 bases clipped from V and 11 bases from J, the junction kept 4 bases outside the gene matches. The length of the CDR3 is 13 residues. The CDR3 here is CASSPPMGQGAFF. For the CDR3, the DNA is TGTGCCAGCTCACCACCGATGGGACAGGGTGCTTTCTTT.

The chain combines TRBV27 with TRBJ2-1, with 8 bases matching TRBD2. V dropped 7 bases and J dropped 2; count of bases not matched to a gene: 4. CDR1 is MNHEY and CDR2 is SMNVEV in the germline V gene (reference sequence). The CDR3 consists of 14 residues. Written as DNA, the CDR3 is TGTGCCAGCAAAAGCGGGGGAGCCTACAATGAGCAGTTCTTC. This sequence encodes CASKSGGAYNEQFF.

V is TRBV6-5 and J is TRBJ2-5, with 9 bases aligning to TRBD2. Trimming cost V 1 base and J 5 bases; bases outside gene matches: 8. The CDR3 totals 16 residues. Germline V gives CDR1 MNHEY, CDR2 SVGAGI. CDR3 sequence (DNA): TGTGCCAGCAGTTACTTAGCGGGGGCCGCCCGGGAGACCCAGTACTTC. Translation gives CASSYLAGAARETQYF.

The chain couples TRBV7-9 to TRBJ2-3; 8 bases are shared with TRBD2. The CDR3 sequence is 14 residues long. CDR1 and CDR2 from the germline V gene are SEHNR and FQNEAQ (reference sequence). The V segment lost 5 bases and the J segment 4 bases; nucleotides outside the gene matches: 5. CDR3 protein: CASSPSGSADTQYF. As DNA, the CDR3 is TGTGCCAGCAGCCCAAGCGGGAGCGCAGATACGCAGTATTTT.

The chain joins TRBV3-1 (or the pseudogene TRBV3-2) to TRBJ2-5; TRBD2 is a possible D gene (7 bases). The CDR3 spans 15 residues. Trimming removed 4 bases from V and 5 bases from J, with 17 bases in between. Germline CDR1 and CDR2: LGHDT and YNNKEL (reference sequence). CDR3 nucleotide sequence: TGTGCCAGCAGCCTTACTAGCGAGGGGGAGGAGACCCAGTACTTC. Its protein is CASSLTSEGEETQYF.

The CDR3, as DNA: TGCGCCAGCAGCCTGCTAGGGGCAAAATCCTACGAGCAGTACTTC. It codes for CASSLLGAKSYEQYF. The chain has TRBV5-1 and TRBJ2-7; D possibly corresponds to TRBD1 (5 bases). The CDR3 consists of 15 residues. The germline V gene has CDR1 SGHRS and CDR2 YFSETQ. V lost 4 bases to trimming and J lost 1 base, with 15 bases between them.

This clone was counted only a few times. This chain connects TRBV5-1 to TRBJ1-6; 8 bases agree with TRBD1. In germline, CDR1 is SGHRS, CDR2 YFSETQ. CDR3 length: 15 residues. The V and J ends lost 5 bases and 10 bases, in that order; junction bases with no gene match: 11. The CDR3: CASRKGQGYGSPLHF. CDR3 DNA: TGCGCCAGCAGGAAAGGACAGGGTTATGGGTCACCCCTCCACTTT.